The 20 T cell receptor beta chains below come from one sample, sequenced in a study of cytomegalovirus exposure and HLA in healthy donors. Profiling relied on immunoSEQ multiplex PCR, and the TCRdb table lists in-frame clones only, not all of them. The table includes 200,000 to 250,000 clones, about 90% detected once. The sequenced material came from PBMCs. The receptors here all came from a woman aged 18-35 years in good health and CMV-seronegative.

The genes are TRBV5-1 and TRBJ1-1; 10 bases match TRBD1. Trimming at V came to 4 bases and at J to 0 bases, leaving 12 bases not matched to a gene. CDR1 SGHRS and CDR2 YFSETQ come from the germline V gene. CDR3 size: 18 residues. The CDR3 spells CASSRTPGQGDMNTEAFF. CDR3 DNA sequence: TGCGCCAGCAGCCGAACTCCAGGACAGGGGGACATGAACACTGAAGCTTTCTTT.

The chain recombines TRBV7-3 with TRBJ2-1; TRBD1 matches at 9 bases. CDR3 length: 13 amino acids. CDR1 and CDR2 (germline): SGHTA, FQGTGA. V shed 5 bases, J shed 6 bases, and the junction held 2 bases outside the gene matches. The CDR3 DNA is TGTGCCAGCAGCGACAGGGGGGGCAATGAGCAGTTCTTC. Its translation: CASSDRGGNEQFF.

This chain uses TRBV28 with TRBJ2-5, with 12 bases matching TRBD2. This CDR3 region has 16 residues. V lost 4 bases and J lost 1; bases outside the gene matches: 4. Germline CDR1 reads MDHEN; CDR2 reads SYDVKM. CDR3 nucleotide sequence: TGTGCCAGCAGTTCCAGACTAGCGGGAGTCCAAGAGACCCAGTACTTC. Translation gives CASSSRLAGVQETQYF.

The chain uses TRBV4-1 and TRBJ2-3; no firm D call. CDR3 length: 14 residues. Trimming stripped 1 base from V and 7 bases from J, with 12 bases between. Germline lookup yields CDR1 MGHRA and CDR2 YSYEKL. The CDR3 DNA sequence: TGCGCCAGCAGCCAAGGCTATGACATTCATACGCAGTATTTT. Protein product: CASSQGYDIHTQYF.

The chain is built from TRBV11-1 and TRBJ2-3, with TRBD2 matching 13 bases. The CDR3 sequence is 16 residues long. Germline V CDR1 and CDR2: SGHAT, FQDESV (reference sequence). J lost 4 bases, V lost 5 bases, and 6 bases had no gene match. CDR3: CASSAGLAGVADTQYF. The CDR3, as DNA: TGTGCCAGCAGCGCCGGACTAGCGGGAGTTGCAGATACGCAGTATTTT.

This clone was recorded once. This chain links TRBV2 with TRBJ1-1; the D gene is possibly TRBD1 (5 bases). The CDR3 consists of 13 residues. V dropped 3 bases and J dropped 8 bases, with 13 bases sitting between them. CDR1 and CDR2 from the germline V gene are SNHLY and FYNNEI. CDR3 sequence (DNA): TGTGCCAGCAGTGATGAGGCCCGGGGGGAAGCTTTCTTT. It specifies CASSDEARGEAFF.

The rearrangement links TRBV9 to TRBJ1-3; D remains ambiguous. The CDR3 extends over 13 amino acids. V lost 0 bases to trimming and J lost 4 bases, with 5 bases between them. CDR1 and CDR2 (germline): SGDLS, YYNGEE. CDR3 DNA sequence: TGTGCCAGCAGCGTAGCTCCCGGAAACACCATATATTTT. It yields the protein CASSVAPGNTIYF. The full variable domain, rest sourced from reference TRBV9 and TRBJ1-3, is DSGVTQTPKHLITATGQRVTLRCSPRSGDLSVYWYQQSLDQGLQFLIQYYNGEERAKGNILERFSAQQFPDLHSELNLSSLELGDSALYFCASSVAPGNTIYFGEGSWLTVV.

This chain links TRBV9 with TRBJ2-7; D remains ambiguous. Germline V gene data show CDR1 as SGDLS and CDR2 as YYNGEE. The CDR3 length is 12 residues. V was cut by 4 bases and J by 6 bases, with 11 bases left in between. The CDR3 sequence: CASSPYSGEQYF. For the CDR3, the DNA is TGTGCCAGCAGCCCGTATTCGGGCGAGCAGTACTTC.

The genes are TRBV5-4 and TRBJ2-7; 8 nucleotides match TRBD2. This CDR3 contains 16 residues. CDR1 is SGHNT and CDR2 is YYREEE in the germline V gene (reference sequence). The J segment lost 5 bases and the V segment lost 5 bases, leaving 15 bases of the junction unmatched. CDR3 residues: CASSPTRGGRLNEQYF. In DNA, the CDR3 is TGTGCCAGCAGTCCCACCCGTGGCGGGAGGTTGAACGAGCAGTACTTC.

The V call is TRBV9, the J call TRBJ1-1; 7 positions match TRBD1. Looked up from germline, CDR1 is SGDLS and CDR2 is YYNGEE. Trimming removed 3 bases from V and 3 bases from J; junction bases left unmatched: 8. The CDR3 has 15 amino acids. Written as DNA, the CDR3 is TGTGCCAGCAGCGGTCTCCGGGACAGATACACTGAAGCTTTCTTT. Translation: CASSGLRDRYTEAFF.

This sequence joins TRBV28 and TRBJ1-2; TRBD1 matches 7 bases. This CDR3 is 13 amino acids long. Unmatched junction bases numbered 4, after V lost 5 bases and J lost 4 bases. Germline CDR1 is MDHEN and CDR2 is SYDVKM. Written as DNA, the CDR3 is TGTGCCAGCAGTCCCTACAGGGGCTATGGCTACACCTTC. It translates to CASSPYRGYGYTF.

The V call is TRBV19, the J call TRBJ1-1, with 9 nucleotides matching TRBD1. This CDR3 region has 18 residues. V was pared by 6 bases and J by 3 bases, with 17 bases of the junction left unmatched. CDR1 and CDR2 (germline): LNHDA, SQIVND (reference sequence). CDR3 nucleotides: TGTGCCAGTAGCATCCCGATTTGGACAGGGGAGGGTGACACTGAAGCTTTCTTT. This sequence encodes CASSIPIWTGEGDTEAFF.

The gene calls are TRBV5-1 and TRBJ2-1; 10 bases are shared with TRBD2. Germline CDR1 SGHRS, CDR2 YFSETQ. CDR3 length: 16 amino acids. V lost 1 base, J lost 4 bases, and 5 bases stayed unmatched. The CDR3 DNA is TGCGCCAGCAGCTTGCCGTCTAGCGGGGGTTACAATGAGCAGTTCTTC. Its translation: CASSLPSSGGYNEQFF.

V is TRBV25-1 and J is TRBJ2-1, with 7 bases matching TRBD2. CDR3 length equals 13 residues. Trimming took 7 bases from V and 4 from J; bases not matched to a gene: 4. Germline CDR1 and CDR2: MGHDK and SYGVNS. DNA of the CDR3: TGTGCCAGCACGCCTAGCGGATACAATGAGCAGTTCTTC. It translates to CASTPSGYNEQFF. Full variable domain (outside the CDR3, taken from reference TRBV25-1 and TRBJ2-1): EADIYQTPRYLVIGTGKKITLECSQTMGHDKMYWYQQDPGMELHLIHYSYGVNSTEKGDLSSESTVSRIRTEHFPLTLESARPSHTSQYLCASTPSGYNEQFFGPGTRLTVL.

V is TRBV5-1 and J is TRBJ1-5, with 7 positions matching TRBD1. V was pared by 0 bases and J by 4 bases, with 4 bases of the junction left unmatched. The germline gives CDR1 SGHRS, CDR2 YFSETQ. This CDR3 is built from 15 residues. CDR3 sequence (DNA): TGCGCCAGCAGCTTGGGACAGGGAAGAAATCAGCCCCAGCATTTT. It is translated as CASSLGQGRNQPQHF.

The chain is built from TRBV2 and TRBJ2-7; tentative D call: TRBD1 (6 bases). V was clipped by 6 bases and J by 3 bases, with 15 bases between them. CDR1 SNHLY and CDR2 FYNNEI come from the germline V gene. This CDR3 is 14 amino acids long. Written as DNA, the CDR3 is TGTGCCAGCAGGCCCGACAGGCCCGGCTACGAGCAGTACTTC. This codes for CASRPDRPGYEQYF.

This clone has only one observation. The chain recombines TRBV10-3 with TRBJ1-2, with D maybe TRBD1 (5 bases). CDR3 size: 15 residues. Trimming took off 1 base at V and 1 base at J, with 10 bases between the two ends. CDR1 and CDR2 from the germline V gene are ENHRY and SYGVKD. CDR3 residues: CAISEWGRINYGYTF. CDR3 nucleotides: TGTGCCATCAGTGAGTGGGGCCGCATTAACTATGGCTACACCTTC.

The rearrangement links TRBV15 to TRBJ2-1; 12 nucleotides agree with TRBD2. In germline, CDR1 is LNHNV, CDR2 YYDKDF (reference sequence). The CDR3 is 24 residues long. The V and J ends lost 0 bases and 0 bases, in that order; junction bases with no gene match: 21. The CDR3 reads CATSRDHTGRLASGRASSYNEQFF. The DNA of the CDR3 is TGTGCCACCAGCAGAGATCACACGGGGCGGCTCGCTAGCGGGAGGGCAAGCTCCTACAATGAGCAGTTCTTC.

CDR3 loop: CASSDSLFNQPQHF. The CDR3 nucleotides are TGTGCCAGCAGTGACAGTCTCTTCAATCAGCCCCAGCATTTT. This chain joins TRBV6-1 and TRBJ1-5; D gene ambiguous. The CDR3 totals 14 residues. V shed 3 bases and J shed 3 bases, with 9 bases lying between them. CDR1 is MNHNS and CDR2 is SASEGT in the germline V gene.

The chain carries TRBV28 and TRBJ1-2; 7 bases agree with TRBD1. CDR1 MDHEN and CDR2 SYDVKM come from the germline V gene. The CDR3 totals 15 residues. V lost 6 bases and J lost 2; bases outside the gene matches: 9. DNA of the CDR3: TGTGCCAGCAGAACCCCCAAGACAGGGAACTATGGCTACACCTTC. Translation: CASRTPKTGNYGYTF.